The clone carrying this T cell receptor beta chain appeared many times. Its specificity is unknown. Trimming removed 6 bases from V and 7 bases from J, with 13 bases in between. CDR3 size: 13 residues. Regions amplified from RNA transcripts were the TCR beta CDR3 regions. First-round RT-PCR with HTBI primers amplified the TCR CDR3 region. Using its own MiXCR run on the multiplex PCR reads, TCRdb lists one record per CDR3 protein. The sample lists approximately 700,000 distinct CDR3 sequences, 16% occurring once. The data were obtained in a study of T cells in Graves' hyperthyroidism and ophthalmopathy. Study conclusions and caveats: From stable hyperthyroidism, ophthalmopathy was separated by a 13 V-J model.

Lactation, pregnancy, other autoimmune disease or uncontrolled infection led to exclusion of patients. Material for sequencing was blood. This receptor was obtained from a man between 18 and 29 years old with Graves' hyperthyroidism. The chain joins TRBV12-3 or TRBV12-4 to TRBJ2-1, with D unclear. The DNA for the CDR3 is TGTGCCAGCAGCCCAGTAAAGTGGAATGAGCAGTTCTTC. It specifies CASSPVKWNEQFF.